This T cell receptor (beta chain) came from a study of cytomegalovirus exposure and HLA in healthy donors. Vbeta (60) and Jbeta (13) primers were used in the PCR. The table came from immunoSEQ multiplex PCR; TCRdb's copy has only in-frame clones and leaves some out. This sample carries about 160,000 clones, approximately 77% of them seen once, and the ten largest clones take around 2.5%. This CDR3 is built from 12 residues. In germline, CDR1 is KGHSH, CDR2 LQKENI. The V and J ends lost 4 bases and 6 bases respectively, with 9 bases between them. The chain uses TRBV18 and TRBJ1-2; D ambiguous. The source is a female donor in good health and CMV-seronegative. The sequencing sample was made of PBMCs. The CDR3 DNA reads as TGTGCCAGCTCACGAATGAGGGATGGCTACACCTTC. It yields the protein CASSRMRDGYTF.